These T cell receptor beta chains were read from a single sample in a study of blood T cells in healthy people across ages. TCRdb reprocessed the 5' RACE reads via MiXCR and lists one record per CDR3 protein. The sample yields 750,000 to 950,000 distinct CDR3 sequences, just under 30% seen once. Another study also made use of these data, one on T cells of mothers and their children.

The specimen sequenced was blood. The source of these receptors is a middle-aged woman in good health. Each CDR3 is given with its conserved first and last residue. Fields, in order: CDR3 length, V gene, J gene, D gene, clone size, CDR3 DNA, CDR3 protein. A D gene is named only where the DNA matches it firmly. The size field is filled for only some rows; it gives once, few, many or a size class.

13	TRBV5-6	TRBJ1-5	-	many	TGTGCCAGCAGCCGCGGGGTGGATCAGCCCCAGCATTTT	CASSRGVDQPQHF
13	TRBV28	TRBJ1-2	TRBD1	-	TGTGCCAGCAGTTTTCGACAGGGGAACGGCTACACCTTC	CASSFRQGNGYTF
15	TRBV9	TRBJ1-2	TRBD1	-	TGTGCCAGCAGCGTAGGGACAGGGGGCGCGTATGGCTACACCTTC	CASSVGTGGAYGYTF
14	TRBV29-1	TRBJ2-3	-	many	TGCAGCGTTGAAGTAGGAGGGACCACAGATACGCAGTATTTT	CSVEVGGTTDTQYF
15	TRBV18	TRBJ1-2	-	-	TGTGCCAGCTCACCCACCCCCTCCTCAGGGGACGGCTACACCTTC	CASSPTPSSGDGYTF
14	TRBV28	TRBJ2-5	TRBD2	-	TGTGCCAGCAGTGTAGCGGGGGACCAAGAGACCCAGTACTTC	CASSVAGDQETQYF
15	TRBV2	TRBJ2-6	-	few	TGTGCCAGCAGTGATAAGGACAATAGGGCCAACGTCCTGACTTTC	CASSDKDNRANVLTF
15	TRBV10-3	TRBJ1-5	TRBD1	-	TGTGCCATCAGTGTTGGTATAGGGGGCGATGGGGCCCAGCATTTT	CAISVGIGGDGAQHF
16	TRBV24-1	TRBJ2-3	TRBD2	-	TGTGCCACCAGTGATTATGGTAGCGGGGGATCAGATACGCAGTATTTT	CATSDYGSGGSDTQYF
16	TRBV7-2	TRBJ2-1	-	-	TGTGCCAGCAGCTTATATCAGGCCGGGATGGGCAATGAGCAGTTCTTC	CASSLYQAGMGNEQFF
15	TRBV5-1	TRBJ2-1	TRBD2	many	TGCGCCAGCAGCGAGGGACTAGCGGGGGCCAATGAGCAGTTCTTC	CASSEGLAGANEQFF
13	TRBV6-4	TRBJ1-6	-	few	TGTGCCAGCAGTGGGGGATTTAATTCACCCCTCCACTTT	CASSGGFNSPLHF
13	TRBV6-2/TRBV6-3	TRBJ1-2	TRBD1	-	TGTACCAGCAGCCCTGACAGGGTTCGTGGCTACACCTTC	CTSSPDRVRGYTF
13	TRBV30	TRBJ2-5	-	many	TGTGCCTGGAGTGACCGGGACGGAGGGACCCAGTACTTC	CAWSDRDGGTQYF
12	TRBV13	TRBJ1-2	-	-	TGTGCCAGCAGCTTAGGCCCTGGGACCTACACCTTC	CASSLGPGTYTF
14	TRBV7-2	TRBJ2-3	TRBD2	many	TGTGCCAGCAGCTTGGCGGGGGGTATAGATACGCAGTATTTT	CASSLAGGIDTQYF
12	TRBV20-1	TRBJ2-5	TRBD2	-	TGCAGTGGGGCGGGGGGAAGAGAGACCCAGTACTTC	CSGAGGRETQYF
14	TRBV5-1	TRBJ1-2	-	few	TGCGCCAGCAGCGTGGGGGGGCAGGACTATGGCTACACCTTC	CASSVGGQDYGYTF
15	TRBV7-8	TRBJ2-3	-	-	TGTGCCAGCAAGCCCACAGGGCTTAGCACAGATACGCAGTATTTT	CASKPTGLSTDTQYF
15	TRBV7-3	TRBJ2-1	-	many	TGTGCCAGCAGCTTACAGGCTACGATAGGGAATGAGCAGTTCTTC	CASSLQATIGNEQFF
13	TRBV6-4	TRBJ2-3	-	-	TGTGCCAGCAGTCGGGGGAGCGCAGATACGCAGTATTTT	CASSRGSADTQYF
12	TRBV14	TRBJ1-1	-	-	TGTGCCAGCAGCCTACCCGGGACACGAGCTTTCTTT	CASSLPGTRAFF
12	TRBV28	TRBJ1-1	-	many	TGTGCCAGCAGTTCCACGAACACTGAAGCTTTCTTT	CASSSTNTEAFF
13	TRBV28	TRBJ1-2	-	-	TGTGCCAGCACCATGGGGGTGGACTATGGCTACACCTTC	CASTMGVDYGYTF
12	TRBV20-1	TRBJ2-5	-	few	TGCAGTGCTAGTCGCGGGACGGCCACCCAGTACTTC	CSASRGTATQYF
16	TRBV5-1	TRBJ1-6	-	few	TGCGCCAGCAGCTTGTCCCCACAGGGCTCAGATTCACCCCTCCACTTT	CASSLSPQGSDSPLHF
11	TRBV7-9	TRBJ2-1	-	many	TGTGGAACCAATGCTCGGGGTGAGCAGTTCTTC	CGTNARGEQFF
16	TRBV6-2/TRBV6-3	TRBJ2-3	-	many	TGTGCCAGCAACGGCCCGCATCTCACCAGCACAGATACGCAGTATTTT	CASNGPHLTSTDTQYF
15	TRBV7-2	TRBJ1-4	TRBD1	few	TGTGCCAGCAGCCCCTGGACAGGGGTGGATGAAAAACTGTTTTTT	CASSPWTGVDEKLFF
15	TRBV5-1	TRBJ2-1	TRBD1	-	TGCGCCAGCAGCAGGGACAGTTTGGCCTACAATGAGCAGTTCTTC	CASSRDSLAYNEQFF
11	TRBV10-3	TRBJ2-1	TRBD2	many	TGTGCCATGGGGGGGGGCAATGAGCAGTTCTTC	CAMGGGNEQFF
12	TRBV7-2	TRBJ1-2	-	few	TGTGCCAGCAGCGCCCGAGTGGGGACCTACACCTTC	CASSARVGTYTF
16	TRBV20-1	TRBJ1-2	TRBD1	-	TGCAGTGCTAGAGATGGGGGGGACAGCCAATACTATGGCTACACCTTC	CSARDGGDSQYYGYTF
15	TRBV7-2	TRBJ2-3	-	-	TGTGCCAGCAGCTTCCTCGGCACGAACACAGATACGCAGTATTTT	CASSFLGTNTDTQYF
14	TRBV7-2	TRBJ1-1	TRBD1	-	TGTGCCAACAGCCGCCAGGGGGCTCGGACTGAAGCTTTCTTT	CANSRQGARTEAFF
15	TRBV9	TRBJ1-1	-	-	TGTGCCAGCAGCGTAGCGCAGGGTTTGAACACTGAAGCTTTCTTT	CASSVAQGLNTEAFF
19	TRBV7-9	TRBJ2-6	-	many	TGTGCCAGCAGCGCCCGCCTTGGGGGGGCGTACTCTGGGGCCAACGTCCTGACTTTC	CASSARLGGAYSGANVLTF
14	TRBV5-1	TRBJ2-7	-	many	TGCGCCAGCAGCCCGCACACGAACTCCTACGAGCAGTACTTC	CASSPHTNSYEQYF
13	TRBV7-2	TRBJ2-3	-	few	TGTGCCAGCAGCTCCTCACTTCGGGATACGCAGTATTTT	CASSSSLRDTQYF
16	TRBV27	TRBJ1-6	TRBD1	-	TGTGCCAGCAGCCAACCGCGACAGGGAAATAATTCACCCCTCCACTTT	CASSQPRQGNNSPLHF
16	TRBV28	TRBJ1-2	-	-	TGTGCCAGCAGTCCCCAGGGGAGTCCGAATAACTATGGCTACACCTTC	CASSPQGSPNNYGYTF
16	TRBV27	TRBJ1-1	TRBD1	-	TGTGCCAGCAGTCCGAACCTGGGACAGGGGGTCCGAGAAGCTTTCTTT	CASSPNLGQGVREAFF
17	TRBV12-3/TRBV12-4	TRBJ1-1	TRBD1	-	TGTGCCAGCACCTACCCCGGCAGGGCAGGGGGAGGCACTGAAGCTTTCTTT	CASTYPGRAGGGTEAFF
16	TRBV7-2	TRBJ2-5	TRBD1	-	TGTGCCGGCAGCTTATCCCTGACAGGGTATGGAGAGACCCAGTACTTC	CAGSLSLTGYGETQYF
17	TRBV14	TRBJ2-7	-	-	TGTGCCAGCAGCCAAGCCCATGCGGGACCGCCGGGAGACGAGCAGTACTTC	CASSQAHAGPPGDEQYF
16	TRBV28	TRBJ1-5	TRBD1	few	TGTGCCAGCAGTCCGTCGACAGGGAGAGGCAATCAGCCCCAGCATTTT	CASSPSTGRGNQPQHF
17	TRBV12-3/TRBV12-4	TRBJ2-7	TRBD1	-	TGTGCCAGCAGTTTCGAGGCCCTGGGACAGACGTCGCGGGAGCAGTACTTC	CASSFEALGQTSREQYF